The clone carrying this T cell receptor (beta chain) was picked up one time. The authors' processing: From reference gene primer amplification, estimates of nucleated cell counts were derived. TCRdb's copy holds only in-frame clones and misses some; the assay was immunoSEQ multiplex PCR. That table is the source of V, J and clone size, and D and trimming were worked out from the DNA. The table shows almost 50,000 clones, with around 83% occurring only once. These data originate in a study of blood T cell repertoires in COVID-19. The overall study: Some COVID-19 samples were acute and others convalescent; all came from the United States, Italy and Spain.

CDR3 length: 17 residues. V shed 4 bases, J shed 9 bases, and the junction held 14 bases outside the gene matches. Germline V gene sequence: CDR1 SGHDT, CDR2 YYEEEE. Sequencing was done on a sample of peripheral blood. The J gene is TRBJ1-6, the V gene TRBV5-6; 9 nucleotides align to TRBD1. This TCR derives from a man in his fifties with acute or convalescent COVID-19. This chain's CDR3 is CASSTRGQGGPGSPLHF. The CDR3 DNA reads as TGTGCCAGCAGCACCCGGGGACAGGGTGGCCCCGGTTCACCCCTCCACTTT.